A single T cell receptor (beta chain) is shown here with its context. What it binds is unknown. This entry is derived from a study of cytomegalovirus exposure and HLA in healthy donors. Study-wide context: The roughly 100 million unique TCR beta sequences, from roughly 170 million T cells, were found by an earlier analysis. Clustering assigned 70% to 90% of the approximately 400 genotyped donors to the Caucasian-associated ancestry cluster.

The germline gives CDR1 SGHNT, CDR2 YYREEE (reference sequence). The length of the CDR3 is 14 residues. V lost 4 bases and J lost 4, with 12 bases in between. PCR amplification relied on 60 Vbeta primers (plus 13 Jbeta primers). Sequencing was performed with immunoSEQ multiplex PCR; in TCRdb, only in-frame clones are kept and a portion is missing. The sample records some 91,000 clones, roughly 78% being singletons. Study outcomes and limitations: A missense DCLRE1C variant was associated with V- and J-gene trimming of TCR beta chains in a later analysis, and an independent cohort replicated the association.

This sequence originates from a woman aged 55-75 years in good health and CMV-seronegative. Specimen: PBMCs. The rearrangement links TRBV5-4 to TRBJ1-3, with a weak D call TRBD1 (6 bases). The CDR3 reads CASSLQGAGNTIYF. DNA of the CDR3: TGTGCCAGCAGCCTACAGGGAGCCGGAAACACCATATATTTT. The full variable domain, rest sourced from reference TRBV5-4 and TRBJ1-3, is ETGVTQSPTHLIKTRGQQVTLRCSSQSGHNTVSWYQQALGQGPQFIFQYYREEENGRGNFPPRFSGLQFPNYSSELNVNALELDDSALYLCASSLQGAGNTIYFGEGSWLTVV.